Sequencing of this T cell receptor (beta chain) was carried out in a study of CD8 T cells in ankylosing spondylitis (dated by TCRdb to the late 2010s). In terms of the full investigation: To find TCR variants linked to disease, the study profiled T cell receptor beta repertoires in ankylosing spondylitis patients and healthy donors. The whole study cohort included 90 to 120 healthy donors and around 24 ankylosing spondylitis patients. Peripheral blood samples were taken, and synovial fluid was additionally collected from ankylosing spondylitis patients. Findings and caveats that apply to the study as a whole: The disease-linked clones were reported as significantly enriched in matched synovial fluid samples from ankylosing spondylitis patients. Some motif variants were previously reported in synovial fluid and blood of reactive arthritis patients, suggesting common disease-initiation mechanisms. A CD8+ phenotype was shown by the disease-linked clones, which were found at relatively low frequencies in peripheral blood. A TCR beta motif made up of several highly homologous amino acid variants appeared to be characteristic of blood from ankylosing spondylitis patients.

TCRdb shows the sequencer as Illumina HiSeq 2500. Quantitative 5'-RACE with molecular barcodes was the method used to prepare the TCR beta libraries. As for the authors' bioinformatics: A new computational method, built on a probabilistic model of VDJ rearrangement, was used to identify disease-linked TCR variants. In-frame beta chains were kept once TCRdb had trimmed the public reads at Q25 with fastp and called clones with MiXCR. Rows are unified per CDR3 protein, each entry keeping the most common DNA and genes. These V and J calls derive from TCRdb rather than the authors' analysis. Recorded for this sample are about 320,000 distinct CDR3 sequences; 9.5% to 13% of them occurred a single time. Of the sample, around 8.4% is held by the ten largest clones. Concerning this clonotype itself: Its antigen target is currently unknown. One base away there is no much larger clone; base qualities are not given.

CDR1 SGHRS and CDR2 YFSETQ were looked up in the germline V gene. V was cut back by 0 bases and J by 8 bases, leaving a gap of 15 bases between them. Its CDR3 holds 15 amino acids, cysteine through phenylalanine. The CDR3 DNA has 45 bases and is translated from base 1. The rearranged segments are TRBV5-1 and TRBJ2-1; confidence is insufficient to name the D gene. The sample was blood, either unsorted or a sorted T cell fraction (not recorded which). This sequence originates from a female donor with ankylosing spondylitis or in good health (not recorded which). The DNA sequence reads TGCGCCAGCAGCTTGGAGCAGGCTGCTTGGGATGAGCAGTTCTTC. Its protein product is CASSLEQAAWDEQFF.